Listed here are 10 T cell receptor beta chains from one sample, sequenced in a study of sequential checkpoint blockade in melanoma. Treatment denoted: randomized to nivolumab then ipilimumab (arm A) or the reverse (arm B). The table came from immunoSEQ multiplex PCR; TCRdb's copy has only in-frame clones and leaves some out. The table has some 19,000 clones, around four fifths seen once. Sequenced material: CD8+ T cells sorted from blood (inferred from file names), taken from a patient given nivolumab and ipilimumab in sequence. The receptor source for this set is a human donor with melanoma.

The V and J genes are TRBV27 and TRBJ2-5; the match to TRBD2 covers 10 bases. The end of the DNA fits TRBJ2-7 better, so the J call may be wrong. Germline values: CDR1 MNHEY, CDR2 SMNVEV (reference sequence). The CDR3 runs to 16 residues. The CDR3 region has the DNA TGTGCCAGCAGTCCGCTAGCGGGAGCTTTAACCTACGAGCAGTACTTC. Amino acid sequence: CASSPLAGALTYEQYF.

The chain has TRBV19 and TRBJ2-5, with a weak D call TRBD1 (6 bases). The end of the DNA aligns better with TRBJ2-7, so the J call may be wrong. The germline CDR1 and CDR2 sequences are LNHDA and SQIVND (reference sequence). The CDR3 has 11 amino acids. The CDR3 nucleotides are TGTGCCAGTTCAGGGGCCTACGAGCAGTACTTC. It codes for CASSGAYEQYF.

This clone has a single count. The rearrangement uses TRBV25-1 and TRBJ1-4; a possible D gene is TRBD1 (5 bases). This CDR3 has 13 residues. CDR1 is MGHDK and CDR2 is SYGVNS in the germline V gene. The V gene lost 6 bases and the J gene lost 8 bases, with 13 bases spanning the gap. The DNA of the CDR3 is TGTGCCAGCAGCGGGGGGGGTTGGGAAAAACTGTTTTTT. Translation: CASSGGGWEKLFF. Supplemented by reference TRBV25-1 and TRBJ1-4, the full variable domain reads EADIYQTPRYLVIGTGKKITLECSQTMGHDKMYWYQQDPGMELHLIHYSYGVNSTEKGDLSSESTVSRIRTEHFPLTLESARPSHTSQYLCASSGGGWEKLFFGSGTQLSVL.

This clone was counted a few times. The J gene is TRBJ1-5, the V gene TRBV19; the D is unclear. The germline gives CDR1 LNHDA, CDR2 SQIVND (reference sequence). The CDR3 sequence is 15 residues long. Trimming removed 3 bases from V and 3 bases from J, with 12 bases in between. The CDR3 is CASSIRRGNNQPQHF. CDR3 in DNA: TGTGCCAGTAGTATCCGACGAGGTAACAATCAGCCCCAGCATTTT.

This clone was seen once. The chain combines TRBV11-2 with TRBJ1-2; 7 bases are a match to TRBD1. V was pared by 6 bases and J by 2 bases, with 3 bases of the junction left unmatched. The V gene's germline CDR1 is SGHAT and CDR2 FQNNGV. The CDR3 spans 13 residues. CDR3 in DNA: TGTGCCAGCAGACCGACAGGGAACTATGGCTACACCTTC. Amino acids: CASRPTGNYGYTF.

Of note for this clone: The same CDR3 can be traced to other DNA sequences in this sample. This sequence joins TRBV27 and TRBJ2-1; TRBD2 matches at 14 bases. V lost 2 bases, J lost 7 bases, and 1 base stayed unmatched. The CDR3 is made up of 15 amino acids. Looked up from germline, CDR1 is MNHEY and CDR2 is SMNVEV (reference sequence). The CDR3 is CASSLGTSGSNEQFF. CDR3 in DNA: TGTGCCAGCAGTTTAGGGACTAGCGGGAGTAATGAGCAGTTCTTC.

This clone appeared a single time. The chain recombines TRBV7-2 with TRBJ2-1; D may be TRBD1 (6 bases). Trimming shortened V by 5 bases and J by 4 bases, and 21 bases separated the two germline ends. This CDR3 region has 17 residues. CDR1 and CDR2 from the germline V gene are SGHTA and FQGNSA. CDR3 loop: CASSPGVSRGLYNEQFF. The CDR3 nucleotides read TGTGCCAGCAGCCCAGGGGTGAGCAGGGGATTATACAATGAGCAGTTCTTC.

This chain connects TRBV5-1 to TRBJ1-2, with no clear D. Germline V lookup: CDR1 SGHRS, CDR2 YFSETQ. Trimming took 0 bases from V and 4 from J, leaving 10 bases between them. The CDR3 totals 14 residues. Here the CDR3 DNA reads TGCGCCAGCAGCTTGGAGAGCTACTCCTATGGCTACACCTTC. Translated, it gives CASSLESYSYGYTF.

The chain recombines TRBV6-6 with TRBJ2-7, with a possible D match to TRBD1 (5 bases). The CDR3 totals 14 residues. The V gene's germline CDR1 is MNHNY and CDR2 SVGAGI (reference sequence). V was shortened by 8 bases and J by 2 bases, with 16 bases between the two germline ends. The CDR3 coding sequence is TGTGCCAGCGTCCCGGTTTCAGGGCCCTACGAGCAGTACTTC. It is translated as CASVPVSGPYEQYF.

This chain connects TRBV27 to TRBJ2-7; D is possibly TRBD2 (5 bases). This CDR3 contains 15 residues. The germline V and J ends were trimmed by 10 bases and 0 bases, with 19 bases remaining between them. Germline CDR1 reads MNHEY; CDR2 reads SMNVEV (reference sequence). In DNA, the CDR3 is TGTGCCACCCGGAAGGATATGGGGAGCTCCTACGAGCAGTACTTC. It specifies CATRKDMGSSYEQYF.